These T cell receptor beta chains were read from a single sample in a study of technical replicates of blood from several donors. Sequenced by immunoSEQ multiplex PCR; TCRdb stores in-frame clones only, minus some. The sample contains around 49,000 clones, roughly 95% of which appear only once. Sequenced: T cells isolated from PBMCs. These receptors came from a human donor in good health. Both conserved end residues are part of each CDR3. A D gene is named only where the DNA matches it firmly. Where a row states a size, it is once, few, many or the class of an expanded clone; other rows omit it.

CDR3nt	CDR3aa	v_gene	d_gene	abundance	j_gene
TGTGCCAGCAGTTACTACCGACAGGCAAACTATGGCTACACCTTC	CASSYYRQANYGYTF	TRBV6-5	.	once	TRBJ1-2
TGTGCCAGCAGCTTAGTAGGACTAGCGGGATCAACAGATACGCAGTATTTT	CASSLVGLAGSTDTQYF	TRBV7-2	TRBD2	.	TRBJ2-3
TGTGCCAGCAGCCCCCCAGGTAGCGGGAGACAAGAGACCCAGTACTTC	CASSPPGSGRQETQYF	TRBV7-2	TRBD2	.	TRBJ2-5
TGCGCCAGCAGCTTGGCGACTCAATACGAGCAGTACTTC	CASSLATQYEQYF	TRBV5-1	.	once	TRBJ2-7
TGTGCCAGCAGTGCTCAGGGGGCCCACGAGCAGTACTTC	CASSAQGAHEQYF	TRBV6-6	TRBD1	.	TRBJ2-7
TGTGCCAGCAGTCTCCGGGACTCAAGCACAGATACGCAGTATTTT	CASSLRDSSTDTQYF	TRBV6-1	.	.	TRBJ2-3
TGCAGCGTAGCATCAGGGAATGAGCAGTTCTTC	CSVASGNEQFF	TRBV29-1	.	.	TRBJ2-1
TGTGCCACCAGCAGAGACTCAGACACTGAAGCTTTCTTT	CATSRDSDTEAFF	TRBV15	.	.	TRBJ1-1
TGTGCCAGCGATACCGGGATACACTCTGTTGAAGCTTTCTTT	CASDTGIHSVEAFF	TRBV19	.	.	TRBJ1-1
TGTGCCAGCAGTTTTGCGGGGGGCGGTAGTAATGAGCAGTTCTTC	CASSFAGGGSNEQFF	TRBV28	TRBD2	.	TRBJ2-1
TGTGCCAGCAGTTCGGTAGCGTACACAGATACGCAGTATTTT	CASSSVAYTDTQYF	TRBV28	.	.	TRBJ2-3
TGTGCCAGCAGCCCCACGGTGGATGAGCAGTTCTTC	CASSPTVDEQFF	TRBV7-3	.	.	TRBJ2-1
TGCGCCAGCAGCCCAGGCACAGGCCACACAGATACGCAGTATTTT	CASSPGTGHTDTQYF	TRBV5-1	.	.	TRBJ2-3
TGTGCCAGTAGTACCGGGACAGGGAGTAACTATGGCTACACCTTC	CASSTGTGSNYGYTF	TRBV19	TRBD1	.	TRBJ1-2
TGTGCCTGGAGTGTAGGAGCGGGAGTGGATGAGCAGTTCTTC	CAWSVGAGVDEQFF	TRBV30	TRBD2	once	TRBJ2-1
TGTGCCAGCAGCGTGGGGGGGAGTACTGGGGCCAACGTCCTGACTTTC	CASSVGGSTGANVLTF	TRBV9	TRBD2	.	TRBJ2-6
TGTGCCAGCAGGTCCTCAGGGGGTAGCAATCAGCCCCAGCATTTT	CASRSSGGSNQPQHF	TRBV6-5	TRBD1	.	TRBJ1-5
TGTGCCAGCAGTTACTCATGGACTAGTTCCAATGAGCAGTTCTTC	CASSYSWTSSNEQFF	TRBV6-5	TRBD2	.	TRBJ2-1
TGTGCCAGCAGCTTAGGGGGAGGGGATCAGCCCCAGCATTTT	CASSLGGGDQPQHF	TRBV7-9	.	once	TRBJ1-5
TGTGCCAGCAGCCCTTTGGAGGGCCCCAATCAGCCCCAGCATTTT	CASSPLEGPNQPQHF	TRBV27	.	.	TRBJ1-5
TGTGCCAGCAATGGACATTCAGCAATGAACACTGAAGCTTTCTTT	CASNGHSAMNTEAFF	TRBV2	.	.	TRBJ1-1
TGCGCCAGCAGCCAAGGGCGCGCGCGCAACGGCCTGCGGGATGGCTACACCTTC	CASSQGRARNGLRDGYTF	TRBV4-1	.	.	TRBJ1-2
TGTGCCTGGAGTCAAGCGGGAGCGGCCGTGGAGCAGTACTTC	CAWSQAGAAVEQYF	TRBV30	TRBD2	.	TRBJ2-7